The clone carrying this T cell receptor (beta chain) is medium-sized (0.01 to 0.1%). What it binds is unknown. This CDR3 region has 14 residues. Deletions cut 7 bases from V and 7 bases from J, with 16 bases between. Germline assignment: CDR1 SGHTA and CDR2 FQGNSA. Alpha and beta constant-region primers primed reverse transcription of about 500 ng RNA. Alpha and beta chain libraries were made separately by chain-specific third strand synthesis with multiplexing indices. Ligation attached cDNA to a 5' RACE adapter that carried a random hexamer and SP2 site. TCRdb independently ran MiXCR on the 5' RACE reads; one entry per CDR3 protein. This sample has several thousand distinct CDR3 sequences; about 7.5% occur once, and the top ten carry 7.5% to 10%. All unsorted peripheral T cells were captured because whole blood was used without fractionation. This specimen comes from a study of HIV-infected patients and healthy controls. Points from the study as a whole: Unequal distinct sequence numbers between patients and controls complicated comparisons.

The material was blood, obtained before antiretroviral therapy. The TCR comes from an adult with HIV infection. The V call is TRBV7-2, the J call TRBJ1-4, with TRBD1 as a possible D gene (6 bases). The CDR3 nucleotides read TGTGCCAGCAACCTAGGGAAGGGGGGTGAAAAACTGTTTTTT. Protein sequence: CASNLGKGGEKLFF.